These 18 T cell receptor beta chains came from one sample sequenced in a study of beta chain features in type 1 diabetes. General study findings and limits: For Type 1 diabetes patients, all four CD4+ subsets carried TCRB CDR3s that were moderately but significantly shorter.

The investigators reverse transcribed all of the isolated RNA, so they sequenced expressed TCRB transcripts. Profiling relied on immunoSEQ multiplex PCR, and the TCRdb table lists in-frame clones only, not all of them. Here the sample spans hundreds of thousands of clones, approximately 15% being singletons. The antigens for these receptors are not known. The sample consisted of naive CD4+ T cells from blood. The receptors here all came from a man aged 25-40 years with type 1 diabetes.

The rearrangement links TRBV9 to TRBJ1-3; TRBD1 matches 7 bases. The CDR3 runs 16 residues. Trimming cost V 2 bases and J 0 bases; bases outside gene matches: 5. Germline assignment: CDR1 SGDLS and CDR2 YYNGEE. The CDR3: CASSVESGGSGNTIYF. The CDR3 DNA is TGTGCCAGCAGCGTGGAGTCAGGGGGCTCTGGAAACACCATATATTTT.

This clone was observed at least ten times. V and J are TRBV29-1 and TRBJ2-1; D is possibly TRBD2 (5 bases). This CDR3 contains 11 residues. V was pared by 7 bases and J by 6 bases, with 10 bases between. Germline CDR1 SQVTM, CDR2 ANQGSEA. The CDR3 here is CSAFRGNEQFF. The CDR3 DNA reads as TGCAGCGCCTTTCGGGGCAATGAGCAGTTCTTC.

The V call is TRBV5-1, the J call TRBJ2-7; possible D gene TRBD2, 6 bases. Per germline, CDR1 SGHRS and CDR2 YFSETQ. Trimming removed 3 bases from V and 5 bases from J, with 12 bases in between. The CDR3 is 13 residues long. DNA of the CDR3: TGCGCCAGCAGCTCGGGAGAAATGAACGAGCAGTACTTC. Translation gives CASSSGEMNEQYF.

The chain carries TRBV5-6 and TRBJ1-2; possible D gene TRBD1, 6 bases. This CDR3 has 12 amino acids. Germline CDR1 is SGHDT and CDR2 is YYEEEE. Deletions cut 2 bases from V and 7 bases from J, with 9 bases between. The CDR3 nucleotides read TGTGCCAGCAGCTTAAACAGGGCTGGCTACACCTTC. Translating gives CASSLNRAGYTF. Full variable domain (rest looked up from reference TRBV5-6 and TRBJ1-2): DAGVTQSPTHLIKTRGQQVTLRCSPKSGHDTVSWYQQALGQGPQFIFQYYEEEERQRGNFPDRFSGHQFPNYSSELNVNALLLGDSALYLCASSLNRAGYTFGSGTRLTVV.

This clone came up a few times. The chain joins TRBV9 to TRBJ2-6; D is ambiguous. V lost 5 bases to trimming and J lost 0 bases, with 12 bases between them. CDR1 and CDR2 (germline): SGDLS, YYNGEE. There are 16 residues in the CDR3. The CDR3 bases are TGTGCCAGCAGTTCCACATTCTTCTCTGGGGCCAACGTCCTGACTTTC. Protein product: CASSSTFFSGANVLTF.

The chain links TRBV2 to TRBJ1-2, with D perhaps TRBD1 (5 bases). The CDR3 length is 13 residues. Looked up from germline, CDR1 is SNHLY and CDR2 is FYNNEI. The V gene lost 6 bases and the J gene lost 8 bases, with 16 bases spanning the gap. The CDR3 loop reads CASRLTAEGGYTF. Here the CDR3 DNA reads TGTGCCAGCAGGCTCACAGCGGAGGGGGGCTACACCTTC.

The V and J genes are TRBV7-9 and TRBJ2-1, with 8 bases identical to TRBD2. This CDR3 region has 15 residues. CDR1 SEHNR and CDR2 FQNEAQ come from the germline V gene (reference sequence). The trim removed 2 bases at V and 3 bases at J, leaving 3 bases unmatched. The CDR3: CASSLSAGGYNEQFF. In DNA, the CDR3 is TGTGCCAGCAGCTTATCCGCGGGAGGCTACAATGAGCAGTTCTTC.

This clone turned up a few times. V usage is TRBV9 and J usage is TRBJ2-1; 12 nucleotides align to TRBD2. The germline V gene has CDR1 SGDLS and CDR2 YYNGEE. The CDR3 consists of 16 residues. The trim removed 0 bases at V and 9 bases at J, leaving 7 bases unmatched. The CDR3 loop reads CASSVGSASGRGEQFF. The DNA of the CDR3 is TGTGCCAGCAGCGTAGGGTCGGCTAGCGGGAGGGGTGAGCAGTTCTTC. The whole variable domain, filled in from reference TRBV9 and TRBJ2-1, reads DSGVTQTPKHLITATGQRVTLRCSPRSGDLSVYWYQQSLDQGLQFLIQYYNGEERAKGNILERFSAQQFPDLHSELNLSSLELGDSALYFCASSVGSASGRGEQFFGPGTRLTVL.

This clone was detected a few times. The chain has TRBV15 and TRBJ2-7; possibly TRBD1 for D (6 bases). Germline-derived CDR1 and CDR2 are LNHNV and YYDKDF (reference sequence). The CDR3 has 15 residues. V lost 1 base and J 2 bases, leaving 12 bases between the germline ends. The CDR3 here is CATSRVQGIPYEQYF. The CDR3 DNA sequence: TGTGCCACCAGCAGAGTCCAGGGGATCCCCTACGAGCAGTACTTC.

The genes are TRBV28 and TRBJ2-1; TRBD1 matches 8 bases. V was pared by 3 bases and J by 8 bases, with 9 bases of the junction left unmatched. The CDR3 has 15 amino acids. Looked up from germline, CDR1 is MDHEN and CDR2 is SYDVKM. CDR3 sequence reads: CASSFSGTGGDEQFF. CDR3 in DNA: TGTGCCAGCAGTTTCTCGGGGACAGGAGGCGATGAGCAGTTCTTC.

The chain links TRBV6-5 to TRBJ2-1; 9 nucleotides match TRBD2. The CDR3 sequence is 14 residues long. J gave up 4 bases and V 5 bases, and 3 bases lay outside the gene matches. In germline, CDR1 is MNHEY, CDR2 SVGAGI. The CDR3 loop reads CASSRLAEYNEQFF. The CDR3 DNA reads TGTGCCAGCAGTCGACTAGCGGAATACAATGAGCAGTTCTTC.

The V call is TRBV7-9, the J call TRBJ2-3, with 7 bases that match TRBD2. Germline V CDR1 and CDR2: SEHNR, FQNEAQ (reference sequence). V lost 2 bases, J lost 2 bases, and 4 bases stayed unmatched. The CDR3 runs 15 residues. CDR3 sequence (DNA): TGTGCCAGCAGCTTACGGGGGGATCTCACAGATACGCAGTATTTT. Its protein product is CASSLRGDLTDTQYF.

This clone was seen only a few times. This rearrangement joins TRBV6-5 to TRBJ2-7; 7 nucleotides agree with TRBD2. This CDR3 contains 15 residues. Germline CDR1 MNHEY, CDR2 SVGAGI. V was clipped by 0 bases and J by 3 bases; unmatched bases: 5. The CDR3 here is CASSYSKSGGYEQYF. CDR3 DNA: TGTGCCAGCAGTTACTCGAAGTCGGGGGGCTACGAGCAGTACTTC.

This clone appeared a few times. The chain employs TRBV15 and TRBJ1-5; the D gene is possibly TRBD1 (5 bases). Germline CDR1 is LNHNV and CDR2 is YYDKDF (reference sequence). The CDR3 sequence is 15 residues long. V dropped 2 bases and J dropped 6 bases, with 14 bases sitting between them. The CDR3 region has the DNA TGTGCCACCAGCAGACGCCAGGGAATTCGTCAGCCCCAGCATTTT. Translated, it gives CATSRRQGIRQPQHF.

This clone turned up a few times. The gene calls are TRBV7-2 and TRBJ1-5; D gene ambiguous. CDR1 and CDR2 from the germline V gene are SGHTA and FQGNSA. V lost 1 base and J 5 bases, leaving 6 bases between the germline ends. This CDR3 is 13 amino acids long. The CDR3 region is CASSLVRDQPQHF. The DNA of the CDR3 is TGTGCCAGCAGCTTAGTTCGGGATCAGCCCCAGCATTTT.

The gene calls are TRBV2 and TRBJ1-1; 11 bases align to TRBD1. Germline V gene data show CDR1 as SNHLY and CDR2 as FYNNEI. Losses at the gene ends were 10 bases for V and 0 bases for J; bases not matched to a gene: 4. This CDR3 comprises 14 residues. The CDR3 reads CAIGQGAMNTEAFF. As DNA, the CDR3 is TGTGCCATCGGACAGGGGGCTATGAACACTGAAGCTTTCTTT.

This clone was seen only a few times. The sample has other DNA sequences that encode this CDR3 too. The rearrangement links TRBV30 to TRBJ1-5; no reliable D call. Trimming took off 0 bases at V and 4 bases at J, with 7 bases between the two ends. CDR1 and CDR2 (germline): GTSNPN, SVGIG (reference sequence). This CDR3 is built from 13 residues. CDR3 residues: CAWSVRENQPQHF. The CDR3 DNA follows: TGTGCCTGGAGTGTACGCGAGAATCAGCCCCAGCATTTT.

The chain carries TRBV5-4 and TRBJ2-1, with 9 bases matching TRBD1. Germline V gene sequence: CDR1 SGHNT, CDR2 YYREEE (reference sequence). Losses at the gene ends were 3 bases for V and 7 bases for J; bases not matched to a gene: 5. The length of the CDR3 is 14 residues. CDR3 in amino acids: CASSSGQGRNEQFF. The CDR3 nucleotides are TGTGCCAGCAGCTCGGGACAGGGCAGGAATGAGCAGTTCTTC. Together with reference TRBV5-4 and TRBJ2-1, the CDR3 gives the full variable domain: ETGVTQSPTHLIKTRGQQVTLRCSSQSGHNTVSWYQQALGQGPQFIFQYYREEENGRGNFPPRFSGLQFPNYSSELNVNALELDDSALYLCASSSGQGRNEQFFGPGTRLTVL.